The rows below give T cell receptor beta chains drawn from one sample of a study of T cell repertoires in cytomegalovirus infection. Which antigens these TCRs recognize remains unknown. In TCRdb, the reads were re-called with MiXCR into one record per CDR3 protein. The sample shows under 130,000 distinct CDR3 sequences, roughly 39% of them seen only once. Sequencing was performed on CD8+ T cells from cultured PBMCs, taken from culture after CMV antigen stimulation. The source is a human donor in good health (CMV status not recorded). Some clones in this sample may be carry-over from other donors' samples. The CDR3 runs from the conserved cysteine through the conserved F or W. Fields, in order: J gene, clone size, V gene, D gene, CDR3 DNA, CDR3 protein. The D gene is left open where the match is weak. Size tells how often a clone was seen (once, few, many) or the class of an expanded clone, and some rows leave it out.

J: TRBJ1-5
size: NA
V: TRBV19
D: NA
DNA: TGTGCCAGTAGTATAGGGGTGGGCGAAGCCAGCAATCAGCCCCAGCATTTT
CDR3: CASSIGVGEASNQPQHF

J: TRBJ2-7
size: NA
V: TRBV6-1
D: TRBD1
DNA: TGTGCCAGCAGTGGAAGGACAGGGGCGCCCGAGCAGTACTTC
CDR3: CASSGRTGAPEQYF

J: TRBJ2-2
size: few
V: TRBV7-9
D: TRBD2
DNA: TGTGCCAGCCGCAGCGGGGGGTCGAACACCGGGGAGCTGTTTTTT
CDR3: CASRSGGSNTGELFF

J: TRBJ1-6
size: few
V: TRBV6-6
D: TRBD1
DNA: TGTGCCAGCAGTTGGGACAGGGGGTATAATTCACCCCTCCACTTT
CDR3: CASSWDRGYNSPLHF

J: TRBJ2-1
size: many
V: TRBV19
D: NA
DNA: TGTGCCAGTAGTATTTCGACAGTATCCTACAATGAGCAGTTCTTC
CDR3: CASSISTVSYNEQFF

J: TRBJ2-3
size: NA
V: TRBV7-6
D: NA
DNA: TGTGCCAGCAGTTTAAACAGGGAATACACAGATACGCAGTATTTT
CDR3: CASSLNREYTDTQYF

J: TRBJ1-2
size: NA
V: TRBV4-1
D: NA
DNA: TGCGCCAGCAGCCAAGAGGAGAATAGCTATGGCTACACCTTC
CDR3: CASSQEENSYGYTF

J: TRBJ2-7
size: NA
V: TRBV4-1
D: NA
DNA: TGCGCCAGCAGCCTCACGCCGGGGGTTCCGATCGAGCAGTACTTC
CDR3: CASSLTPGVPIEQYF

J: TRBJ2-1
size: few
V: TRBV6-2/TRBV6-3
D: TRBD2
DNA: TGTGCCAGCAGTTACGGTCTAGCGGGGGATAATGAGCAGTTCTTC
CDR3: CASSYGLAGDNEQFF

J: TRBJ1-1
size: few
V: TRBV27
D: NA
DNA: TGTGCCAGCAGGTATCAGGGGAGAACTGAAGCTTTCTTT
CDR3: CASRYQGRTEAFF

J: TRBJ1-6
size: few
V: TRBV7-2
D: TRBD1
DNA: TGTGCCAGCAGCTTGGGAGACAGGGCCCGGTCACCCCTCCACTTT
CDR3: CASSLGDRARSPLHF

J: TRBJ2-3
size: NA
V: TRBV11-2
D: TRBD2
DNA: TGTGCCAGCAGCTCTTTAGCGGGGGGGAGCACAGATACGCAGTATTTT
CDR3: CASSSLAGGSTDTQYF

J: TRBJ2-7
size: NA
V: TRBV11-1
D: TRBD1
DNA: TGTGCCAGCAGCTTCCCCGGGACAGGGGAGGGGAATACCTACGAGCAGTACTTC
CDR3: CASSFPGTGEGNTYEQYF

J: TRBJ1-5
size: few
V: TRBV2
D: NA
DNA: TGTGCCAGCAGCACAGGGATCGCTCTAGATCAGCCCCAGCATTTT
CDR3: CASSTGIALDQPQHF

J: TRBJ2-1
size: NA
V: TRBV7-8
D: NA
DNA: TGTGCCAGCAGCTTAATCCCTAGTTCGGTTGAGCAGTTCTTC
CDR3: CASSLIPSSVEQFF

J: TRBJ2-2
size: NA
V: TRBV7-6
D: NA
DNA: TGTGCCAGCAGCTCGATTTCCGGGGAGCTGTTTTTT
CDR3: CASSSISGELFF

J: TRBJ2-7
size: few
V: TRBV18
D: NA
DNA: TGTGCCAGCTCGACGGAGAACTACGAGCAGTACTTC
CDR3: CASSTENYEQYF

J: TRBJ1-5
size: NA
V: TRBV7-8
D: NA
DNA: TGTGCCAGCAGCTTAGCGGTCCAGCAACACAATCAGCCCCAGCATTTT
CDR3: CASSLAVQQHNQPQHF

J: TRBJ2-7
size: NA
V: TRBV7-6
D: TRBD2
DNA: TGTGCCAGCAGCCCCACGAGCGGGGGATCCGGGGTCTACGAGCAGTACTTC
CDR3: CASSPTSGGSGVYEQYF

J: TRBJ1-5
size: few
V: TRBV19
D: NA
DNA: TGTGCCAGTAAACAGGGTGGACAGCCCCAGCATTTT
CDR3: CASKQGGQPQHF

J: TRBJ2-1
size: once
V: TRBV7-9
D: TRBD2
DNA: TGTGCCAGCAGCTCCGGACTAGCGGGGGTTGCTTACAATGAGCAGTTCTTC
CDR3: CASSSGLAGVAYNEQFF

J: TRBJ1-2
size: NA
V: TRBV7-4
D: NA
DNA: TGTGCCAGCAGCACGGAGGACAGATACTATGGCTACACCTTC
CDR3: CASSTEDRYYGYTF

J: TRBJ1-2
size: NA
V: TRBV11-3
D: TRBD1
DNA: TGTGCCAGCAGCTCCACATTGGGACAGGCGGACTATGGCTACACCTTC
CDR3: CASSSTLGQADYGYTF

J: TRBJ1-5
size: NA
V: TRBV27
D: NA
DNA: TGTGCCAGCAGTCCCCGTGGAGGGCCTTATAGCAATCAGCCCCAGCATTTT
CDR3: CASSPRGGPYSNQPQHF

J: TRBJ2-2
size: few
V: TRBV7-6
D: NA
DNA: TGTGCCAGCAGCTCAACAGGGCATGGTGCCGGGGAGCTGTTTTTT
CDR3: CASSSTGHGAGELFF

J: TRBJ2-7
size: NA
V: TRBV12-3/TRBV12-4
D: TRBD1
DNA: TGTGCCAGCAGTTTCCAGGGGGCGTCATCCGAGCAGTACTTC
CDR3: CASSFQGASSEQYF

J: TRBJ2-3
size: NA
V: TRBV7-6
D: NA
DNA: TGTGCCAGCAGCCGACTATTGGACACAGATACGCAGTATTTT
CDR3: CASSRLLDTDTQYF

J: TRBJ2-2
size: NA
V: TRBV12-3/TRBV12-4
D: TRBD2
DNA: TGTGCCAGCAGGACCGGGGGGACCGGGGAGCTGTTTTTT
CDR3: CASRTGGTGELFF

J: TRBJ2-7
size: NA
V: TRBV7-9
D: NA
DNA: TGTGCCAGCAGCTTAGCCGGCAAGACCCACGAGCAGTACTTC
CDR3: CASSLAGKTHEQYF

J: TRBJ1-5
size: NA
V: TRBV11-3
D: NA
DNA: TGTGCCAGCAGCTTAGTTCGTGCCCAGCATTTT
CDR3: CASSLVRAQHF

J: TRBJ2-2
size: NA
V: TRBV28
D: NA
DNA: TGTGCCAGCAGTTTGACAGGGAACACCGGGGAGCTGTTTTTT
CDR3: CASSLTGNTGELFF

J: TRBJ1-1
size: NA
V: TRBV20-1
D: NA
DNA: TGCAGTGCTAGACAGGGAAACACTGAAGCTTTCTTT
CDR3: CSARQGNTEAFF

J: TRBJ2-1
size: few
V: TRBV20-1
D: NA
DNA: TGCAGTGCCCCCCCGCTATGGGATAATGAGCAGTTCTTC
CDR3: CSAPPLWDNEQFF

J: TRBJ2-5
size: once
V: TRBV9
D: TRBD2
DNA: TGTGCCAGCAGCGATACTAGCGGGGTTACCCAGTACTTC
CDR3: CASSDTSGVTQYF

J: TRBJ2-5
size: NA
V: TRBV27
D: NA
DNA: TGTGCCAGCAGTTACGTAGGGGGAGAGACCCAGTACTTC
CDR3: CASSYVGGETQYF

J: TRBJ2-7
size: NA
V: TRBV6-1
D: NA
DNA: TGTGCCAGCAGTGCTATTAGCGGTTCCTACGAGCAGTACTTC
CDR3: CASSAISGSYEQYF

J: TRBJ2-3
size: few
V: TRBV19
D: TRBD2
DNA: TGTGCCAGTAGTCTTAGCGGGGGGGCCGCAGATACGCAGTATTTT
CDR3: CASSLSGGAADTQYF

J: TRBJ2-3
size: few
V: TRBV10-3
D: NA
DNA: TGTGCCACCTTGAAGGGGGTGGGCACAGATACGCAGTATTTT
CDR3: CATLKGVGTDTQYF

J: TRBJ1-2
size: NA
V: TRBV19
D: NA
DNA: TGTGCCAGTACGACGGACGGAGGCAGGACCCGGGGCTATGGCTACACCTTC
CDR3: CASTTDGGRTRGYGYTF

J: TRBJ2-3
size: few
V: TRBV4-1
D: TRBD2
DNA: TGCGCCAGCAGCCAGCGTCTAGCGGGGGGGAGCACAGATACGCAGTATTTT
CDR3: CASSQRLAGGSTDTQYF

J: TRBJ2-1
size: NA
V: TRBV6-1
D: TRBD2
DNA: TGTGCCAGCAGTGAAGCCTTGGGGATCAGGACTAGTTACAATGAGCAGTTCTTC
CDR3: CASSEALGIRTSYNEQFF

J: TRBJ2-7
size: NA
V: TRBV2
D: TRBD1
DNA: TGTGCCAGCAGATTGGGGACAGGGGGCGTCTACGAGCAGTACTTC
CDR3: CASRLGTGGVYEQYF

J: TRBJ1-1
size: NA
V: TRBV2
D: NA
DNA: TGTGCCAGCAGTGAACCGAACACTGAAGCTTTCTTT
CDR3: CASSEPNTEAFF

J: TRBJ1-1
size: NA
V: TRBV20-1
D: NA
DNA: TGCAGTGCTAGAGATTTGGCAGCCGTTCTTTTCTTT
CDR3: CSARDLAAVLFF

J: TRBJ2-5
size: NA
V: TRBV11-3
D: NA
DNA: TGTGCCAGCAGCCCCCGCGGGCAAGAGACCCAGTACTTC
CDR3: CASSPRGQETQYF

J: TRBJ1-5
size: many
V: TRBV6-1
D: NA
DNA: TGTGCCAGCAGTGAATTAATCCGGACAGAACAGCCCCAGCATTTT
CDR3: CASSELIRTEQPQHF

J: TRBJ1-6
size: many
V: TRBV27
D: NA
DNA: TGTGCCAGCAAGAACGACGGTGCCTATAATTCACCCCTCCACTTT
CDR3: CASKNDGAYNSPLHF

J: TRBJ2-3
size: NA
V: TRBV27
D: NA
DNA: TGTGCCAGCAGTACAGACTTCACAGATACGCAGTATTTT
CDR3: CASSTDFTDTQYF

J: TRBJ1-6
size: NA
V: TRBV19
D: TRBD1
DNA: TGTGCCAGCAGGACAGGGGGGTCACCCCTCCACTTT
CDR3: CASRTGGSPLHF

J: TRBJ1-1
size: NA
V: TRBV5-1
D: NA
DNA: TGCGCCAGCAGCCACGACGGGTTGAACACTGAAGCTTTCTTT
CDR3: CASSHDGLNTEAFF

J: TRBJ2-5
size: few
V: TRBV2
D: TRBD2
DNA: TGTGCCAGCAGCTCCGGACTAGCGGGGGGTCAGGAGACCCAGTACTTC
CDR3: CASSSGLAGGQETQYF

J: TRBJ2-5
size: NA
V: TRBV5-4
D: NA
DNA: TGTGCCAGCAGCTTGGGAGGGAATGCGGAGACCCAGTACTTC
CDR3: CASSLGGNAETQYF

J: TRBJ2-1
size: NA
V: TRBV5-6
D: TRBD2
DNA: TGTGCCAGCAGACCCGGACTAGCGGGGGGCGATGAGCAGTTCTTC
CDR3: CASRPGLAGGDEQFF